This entry lists 25 T cell receptor beta chains sequenced from one sample in a study of CD8 T cells in ankylosing spondylitis. Regarding the study as a whole: Apparently characteristic of ankylosing spondylitis blood was a TCR beta motif (fewer than ten highly homologous variants).

No antigens are known for them. From the 5' RACE reads, TCRdb called clonotypes with MiXCR, one entry per CDR3 protein. Found here are 700,000 to 850,000 distinct CDR3 sequences, over 9.5% of them singletons; the top ten hold more than 0.5%. Sequencing was carried out using blood, either unsorted or a sorted T cell fraction (not recorded which). All receptors come from a male donor with ankylosing spondylitis.

The table lists this clonotype with a few counts. The genes are TRBV28 and TRBJ2-5; the D gene could be TRBD1 or TRBD2 (7 bases each). V was trimmed by 5 bases and J by 0 bases, leaving 13 bases between them. Looked up from germline, CDR1 is MDHEN and CDR2 is SYDVKM. The CDR3 covers 15 residues. The CDR3 DNA sequence: TGTGCCAGCAGTGACAGGGAGGGTAACCAAGAGACCCAGTACTTC. This encodes CASSDREGNQETQYF.

Worth noting for this clonotype: This may come from a read error, since a much larger clone is one base off. The V and J genes are TRBV7-2 and TRBJ2-3; 8 bases align to TRBD2. The CDR3 is 15 amino acids. Germline V lookup: CDR1 SGHTA, CDR2 FQGNSA. Trimming removed 1 base from V and 2 bases from J; junction bases left unmatched: 2. In DNA form, the CDR3 reads TGTGCCAGCAGCTTAGTAGCGGGGTTCACAGATACGCAGTATTTT. Amino acid sequence: CASSLVAGFTDTQYF.

The V and J genes are TRBV9 and TRBJ1-6; possible D gene TRBD1, 5 bases. The CDR3 is 15 residues long. V was shortened by 3 bases and J by 7 bases, with 14 bases between the two germline ends. Germline lookup yields CDR1 SGDLS and CDR2 YYNGEE. The CDR3 spells CASSGGGGANSPLHF. The CDR3 nucleotides read TGTGCCAGCAGCGGGGGAGGAGGGGCCAATTCACCCCTCCACTTT.

The gene calls are TRBV20-1 and TRBJ2-3; D is uncertain. This CDR3 region has 14 residues. V lost 3 bases to trimming and J lost 5 bases, with 15 bases between them. Germline-derived CDR1 and CDR2 are DFQATT and SNEGSKA (reference sequence). As DNA, the CDR3 is TGCAGTGCTAGCGTACAGCCCCGTTTAGATACGCAGTATTTT. It encodes CSASVQPRLDTQYF.

In DNA, the CDR3 is TGTGCCAGCAGTGATAGGAGGGGGACGGCGAACACTGAAGCTTTCTTT. Its protein is CASSDRRGTANTEAFF. The rearrangement joins TRBV2 to TRBJ1-1; TRBD1 is a possible D gene (6 bases). Germline V lookup: CDR1 SNHLY, CDR2 FYNNEI. The CDR3 runs to 16 residues. V dropped 3 bases and J dropped 1 base, with 15 bases sitting between them. The whole variable domain, remainder taken from reference TRBV2 and TRBJ1-1, is EPEVTQTPSHQVTQMGQEVILRCVPISNHLYFYWYRQILGQKVEFLVSFYNNEISEKSEIFDDQFSVERPDGSNFTLKIRSTKLEDSAMYFCASSDRRGTANTEAFFGQGTRLTVV.

This chain connects TRBV4-3 to TRBJ1-6; D is undetermined. Germline V lookup: CDR1 LGHNA, CDR2 YSLEER. V lost 1 base and J lost 0, with 7 bases in between. The CDR3 runs to 16 residues. The CDR3 coding sequence is TGCGCCAGCAGCCAAGTCTACCGCTCCTATAATTCACCCCTCCACTTT. As protein: CASSQVYRSYNSPLHF.

This clonotype was recorded a few times. This chain uses TRBV6-2 or TRBV6-3 with TRBJ2-5, with D perhaps assigned TRBD1 or TRBD2 (5 bases each). The V and J ends lost 4 bases and 0 bases respectively, with 15 bases between them. In germline, CDR1 is MNHEY, CDR2 SVGEGT. This CDR3 contains 16 residues. The DNA for the CDR3 is TGTGCCAGCAGTTCAAGGGGATGGGACGACCAAGAGACCCAGTACTTC. Translating it yields CASSSRGWDDQETQYF.

Here the CDR3 DNA reads TGTGCCAGCAGTCCTATGGGACAGAGCACAGATACGCAGTATTTT. Its protein product is CASSPMGQSTDTQYF. V usage is TRBV11-2 and J usage is TRBJ2-3; TRBD1 matches at 7 bases. The CDR3 totals 15 residues. Trimming cost V 6 bases and J 0 bases; bases outside gene matches: 6. CDR1 is SGHAT, CDR2 FQNNGV, per germline. The variable domain in full, completed from reference TRBV11-2 and TRBJ2-3, reads EAGVAQSPRYKIIEKRQSVAFWCNPISGHATLYWYQQILGQGPKLLIQFQNNGVVDDSQLPKDRFSAERLKGVDSTLKIQPAKLEDSAVYLCASSPMGQSTDTQYFGPGTRLTVL.

This clonotype was seen a few times. The chain links TRBV20-1 to TRBJ2-1; TRBD2 matches 8 bases. The junction had 11 bases not matched to a gene; V was cut back by 6 bases and J by 7 bases. Germline CDR1 and CDR2: DFQATT and SNEGSKA (reference sequence). The CDR3 sequence is 14 residues long. CDR3 in amino acids: CSAPAGVKGNEQFF. In nucleotides, the CDR3 is TGCAGTGCACCAGCGGGGGTTAAAGGGAATGAGCAGTTCTTC.

The rearrangement uses TRBV7-8 and TRBJ2-1, with 9 bases fitting TRBD1. The CDR3 contains 17 residues. The V and J ends lost 4 bases and 4 bases, in that order; junction bases with no gene match: 11. Germline loops: CDR1 SGHVS, CDR2 FQNEAQ. CDR3 sequence (DNA): TGTGCCAGCAGCTCTCGACCCGGGACAGGGATATACAATGAGCAGTTCTTC. Translated, it gives CASSSRPGTGIYNEQFF.

The gene calls are TRBV20-1 and TRBJ2-7; maybe TRBD2 (5 bases). The CDR3 spans 14 residues. Germline CDR1 reads DFQATT; CDR2 reads SNEGSKA (reference sequence). The V end lost 3 bases, the J end lost 0 bases, and 12 bases lay between the germline ends. This CDR3 reads CSASKVGSSYEQYF. The CDR3 bases are TGCAGTGCTAGCAAGGTTGGGAGCTCCTACGAGCAGTACTTC.

The CDR3 coding sequence is TGTGCCAGCAGCGCCGACAGTTGGGGATCACCCCTCCACTTT. Its protein is CASSADSWGSPLHF. The chain carries TRBV7-2 and TRBJ1-6, with a possible D match to TRBD1 (5 bases). This CDR3 is built from 14 residues. Trimming removed 5 bases at V and 10 bases at J, with 15 bases between. The germline V gene has CDR1 SGHTA and CDR2 FQGNSA.

The V call is TRBV7-9, the J call TRBJ2-3, with 13 bases that match TRBD2. Germline loops: CDR1 SEHNR, CDR2 FQNEAQ (reference sequence). This CDR3 has 17 amino acids. The V and J ends lost 0 bases and 4 bases, in that order; junction bases with no gene match: 4. This CDR3 is CASSLAGTSGVADTQYF. The CDR3 bases are TGTGCCAGCAGCTTAGCGGGGACTAGCGGGGTTGCAGATACGCAGTATTTT.

V usage is TRBV11-1 and J usage is TRBJ2-5, with D uncertain. The CDR3 loop spans 14 amino acids. Germline CDR1 is SGHAT and CDR2 is FQDESV (reference sequence). The V and J ends lost 1 base and 5 bases respectively, with 11 bases between them. The CDR3 DNA follows: TGTGCCAGCAGCTTAGGGTTCCTTCAGGAGACCCAGTACTTC. Amino acids: CASSLGFLQETQYF.

The chain joins TRBV9 to TRBJ2-7, with D possibly TRBD1 on 6 matching bases. This CDR3 has 15 residues. Germline CDR1 and CDR2: SGDLS and YYNGEE. Trimming shortened V by 0 bases and J by 5 bases, and 15 bases separated the two germline ends. In DNA form, the CDR3 reads TGTGCCAGCAGCGTAGGTGGGGGACATTATAACGAGCAGTACTTC. Its protein is CASSVGGGHYNEQYF. The complete variable domain, with remaining parts taken from reference TRBV9 and TRBJ2-7, reads DSGVTQTPKHLITATGQRVTLRCSPRSGDLSVYWYQQSLDQGLQFLIQYYNGEERAKGNILERFSAQQFPDLHSELNLSSLELGDSALYFCASSVGGGHYNEQYFGPGTRLTVT.

The rearrangement joins TRBV20-1 to TRBJ1-5; 10 bases line up with TRBD1. Germline CDR1 DFQATT, CDR2 SNEGSKA (reference sequence). With 6 bases clipped from V and 5 bases from J, the junction kept 7 bases outside the gene matches. The CDR3 loop spans 14 amino acids. The CDR3 DNA reads TGCAGTGCGGAGACAGGGGGCGCCTATCAGCCCCAGCATTTT. Amino acids: CSAETGGAYQPQHF.

This clonotype was found once. This chain uses TRBV20-1 with TRBJ1-5, with D unresolved. CDR3 size: 15 residues. V lost 1 base, J lost 0 bases, and 10 bases lay in between. The germline V gene has CDR1 DFQATT and CDR2 SNEGSKA (reference sequence). For the CDR3, the DNA is TGCAGTGCTAGAGCGGGCCCCTATAGCAATCAGCCCCAGCATTTT. Protein: CSARAGPYSNQPQHF.

The rearrangement links TRBV12-3 or TRBV12-4 to TRBJ1-1, with D possibly TRBD1 on 5 matching bases. The CDR3 extends over 17 amino acids. V was clipped by 6 bases and J by 3 bases, with 23 bases between them. The CDR3 DNA sequence: TGTGCCAGCAGCGCCAGTTCTCAGGGCCGATTTCACACTGAAGCTTTCTTT. Its protein product is CASSASSQGRFHTEAFF.

This clonotype was seen just once. V usage is TRBV6-2 or TRBV6-3 and J usage is TRBJ1-1; possibly TRBD1 for D (6 bases). Trimming removed 5 bases from V and 3 bases from J, with 19 bases in between. The CDR3 covers 16 residues. Germline CDR1 and CDR2: MNHEY and SVGEGT. The DNA of the CDR3 is TGTGCCAGCAGTACGGGATTATTCAGGGGAGACACTGAAGCTTTCTTT. This gives the protein CASSTGLFRGDTEAFF.

This clonotype was seen a handful of times. V and J are TRBV12-3 or TRBV12-4 and TRBJ1-1, with 7 bases matching TRBD1. CDR3 size: 14 residues. The trim removed 6 bases at V and 8 bases at J, leaving 12 bases unmatched. This chain's CDR3 is CASRPMGQYHEAFF. CDR3 DNA: TGTGCCAGCAGGCCGATGGGACAGTACCACGAAGCTTTCTTT.

The chain carries TRBV24-1 and TRBJ2-7, with TRBD1 identical over 7 bases. This CDR3 spans 14 amino acids. J lost 2 bases, V lost 2 bases, and 2 bases had no gene match. Germline V gene sequence: CDR1 KGHDR, CDR2 SFDVKD. CDR3 sequence: CATSDSDRTYEQYF. CDR3 nucleotides: TGTGCCACCAGTGATTCGGACAGGACCTACGAGCAGTACTTC.

V and J are TRBV19 and TRBJ1-2; 7 bases agree with TRBD1. Germline V gene sequence: CDR1 LNHDA, CDR2 SQIVND (reference sequence). The CDR3 consists of 13 residues. Germline trimming cut 7 bases from V and 4 bases from J; bases unmatched to any gene: 6. The CDR3 reads CASTNRDSYGYTF. CDR3 DNA sequence: TGTGCCAGTACCAACCGGGACAGCTATGGCTACACCTTC.

This clonotype was counted many times. The rearrangement links TRBV12-3 or TRBV12-4 to TRBJ2-7; TRBD1 or TRBD2 may be the D gene (5 bases each). This CDR3 spans 13 amino acids. Trimming cost V 4 bases and J 2 bases, with 9 bases left between them. CDR3 DNA sequence: TGTGCCAGCAGTTGGGACGGGGCCTACGAGCAGTACTTC. Its protein product is CASSWDGAYEQYF.

In its sample, this clonotype was seen many times. The chain uses TRBV5-1 and TRBJ1-6; D is perhaps TRBD1 (5 bases). The CDR3 totals 15 residues. Germline lookup yields CDR1 SGHRS and CDR2 YFSETQ. V was cut by 4 bases and J by 7 bases, with 15 bases left in between. DNA of the CDR3: TGCGCCAGCAGCCGAACCGGGACGCTGAATTCACCCCTCCACTTT. Translating gives CASSRTGTLNSPLHF.

This chain uses TRBV5-1 with TRBJ2-7; D assignment may be TRBD1 or TRBD2 (5 bases each). The CDR3 length is 15 residues. V was shortened by 5 bases and J by 7 bases, with 22 bases between the two germline ends. Germline lookup yields CDR1 SGHRS and CDR2 YFSETQ. The CDR3 protein is CASRKNGAIQREQYF. Here the CDR3 DNA reads TGCGCCAGCAGGAAAAACGGGGCTATTCAACGAGAGCAGTACTTC.